These 27 T cell receptor beta chains came from one sample sequenced in a study of cytomegalovirus exposure and HLA in healthy donors. This PCR relied on a set of 60 Vbeta primers and 13 Jbeta primers. The method was immunoSEQ multiplex PCR; TCRdb's version includes in-frame clones alone and lacks a portion of them. The table has about 77,000 clones, 60% to 80% seen once. The source material was PBMCs. The receptor set was obtained from a woman in her thirties or forties in good health and CMV-seronegative.

The V gene is TRBV29-1, the J gene TRBJ2-7; 9 bases are shared with TRBD2. Germline V gene lookup returns CDR1 SQVTM and CDR2 ANQGSEA. The CDR3 is 14 amino acids. Trimming at V came to 4 bases and at J to 5 bases, leaving 9 bases not matched to a gene. The CDR3 loop is CSVVEASGADEQYF. CDR3 bases: TGCAGCGTTGTAGAGGCTAGCGGGGCAGACGAGCAGTACTTC.

This clone was seen just once. The chain links TRBV19 to TRBJ1-6; D may be TRBD1 (5 bases). This CDR3 is 13 amino acids long. Germline CDR1 reads LNHDA; CDR2 reads SQIVND (reference sequence). V was pared by 9 bases and J by 0 bases, with 6 bases between. The CDR3: CASQGSYNSPLHF. CDR3 sequence (DNA): TGTGCCAGCCAGGGCTCCTATAATTCACCCCTCCACTTT. The full variable domain, its missing parts supplied by reference TRBV19 and TRBJ1-6, is DGGITQSPKYLFRKEGQNVTLSCEQNLNHDAMYWYRQDPGQGLRLIYYSQIVNDFQKGDIAEGYSVSREKKESFPLTVTSAQKNPTAFYLCASQGSYNSPLHFGNGTRLTVT.

The rearrangement uses TRBV4-1 and TRBJ2-1; 8 bases line up with TRBD2. V lost 5 bases, J lost 8 bases, and 14 bases stayed unmatched. This CDR3 region has 16 residues. The V gene's germline CDR1 is MGHRA and CDR2 YSYEKL. The CDR3 is CASSDGRLSGSYEQFF. The CDR3 bases are TGCGCCAGCAGCGATGGGAGACTGAGCGGGAGTTATGAGCAGTTCTTC.

The chain employs TRBV7-2 and TRBJ2-1, with TRBD2 matching over 8 bases. This CDR3 comprises 12 residues. The germline V gene encodes CDR1 SGHTA and CDR2 FQGNSA. J was trimmed by 15 bases and V by 6 bases; bases with no gene match: 10. CDR3 in amino acids: CASRPLGGGLFF. CDR3 DNA: TGTGCCAGCAGGCCGCTCGGGGGGGGGTTGTTCTTC.

The chain carries TRBV9 and TRBJ1-1, with 7 positions matching TRBD1. This CDR3 has 13 amino acids. The V gene's germline CDR1 is SGDLS and CDR2 YYNGEE. Trimming at V came to 4 bases and at J to 5 bases, leaving 5 bases not matched to a gene. As DNA, the CDR3 is TGTGCCAGCAGCCTCACAGGGGTAACTGAAGCTTTCTTT. Translation: CASSLTGVTEAFF.

CDR3 DNA sequence: TGTGCCAGCAGCCGATGGGGGGGGGCCCCCGGTGGCGAGCAGTACTTC. It yields the protein CASSRWGGAPGGEQYF. The chain uses TRBV5-8 and TRBJ2-7; tentatively, D is TRBD2 (7 bases). CDR1 and CDR2 (germline): SGHTS, YDEGEE. CDR3 length: 16 residues. Trimming cost V 4 bases and J 6 bases, with 23 bases left between them.

This chain connects TRBV5-8 to TRBJ2-7; TRBD1 matches at 7 bases. CDR1 SGHTS and CDR2 YDEGEE come from the germline V gene. V trimming: 3 bases; J trimming: 5 bases; junction bases outside the gene matches: 14. This CDR3 spans 16 amino acids. The CDR3 here is CASSYRWTGPIHEQYF. CDR3 nucleotides: TGTGCCAGCAGCTATCGTTGGACAGGTCCTATCCACGAGCAGTACTTC.

This rearrangement joins TRBV9 to TRBJ2-1; D unresolved. The V end lost 0 bases, the J end lost 9 bases, and 10 bases lay between the germline ends. The length of the CDR3 is 13 residues. Germline-derived CDR1 and CDR2 are SGDLS and YYNGEE. CDR3 in DNA: TGTGCCAGCAGCGTAGGGCCTTTACGTGAGCAGTTCTTC. Amino acid sequence: CASSVGPLREQFF.

The gene calls are TRBV9 and TRBJ2-7, with 7 bases identical to TRBD2. This CDR3 has 15 amino acids. From germline, CDR1 is SGDLS and CDR2 YYNGEE. V dropped 0 bases and J dropped 1; count of bases not matched to a gene: 4. Written as DNA, the CDR3 is TGTGCCAGCAGCGTAGGGAGCGGGATGTCCTACGAGCAGTACTTC. Protein sequence: CASSVGSGMSYEQYF.

The chain joins TRBV30 to TRBJ2-4; D remains unclear. The CDR3 covers 12 residues. The germline V gene encodes CDR1 GTSNPN and CDR2 SVGIG (reference sequence). V lost 1 base and J lost 6, with 7 bases in between. CDR3 in DNA: TGTGCCTGGAGTGCCGCTATAAACATTCAGTACTTC. This encodes CAWSAAINIQYF.

This chain connects TRBV28 to TRBJ2-1; 14 bases line up with TRBD2. V shed 3 bases, J shed 3 bases, and the junction held 22 bases outside the gene matches. This CDR3 region has 23 residues. The V gene's germline CDR1 is MDHEN and CDR2 SYDVKM. The CDR3 region is CASSFVRRTSGGPGNIDYNEQFF. The CDR3 coding sequence is TGTGCCAGCAGTTTTGTTCGTCGGACTAGCGGGGGGCCAGGAAATATCGACTACAATGAGCAGTTCTTC.

This clone occurred a few times. The genes are TRBV19 and TRBJ2-3; D is possibly TRBD2 (6 bases). Germline lookup yields CDR1 LNHDA and CDR2 SQIVND (reference sequence). Trimming removed 3 bases from V and 0 bases from J, with 10 bases in between. CDR3 length: 15 amino acids. The CDR3 region has the DNA TGTGCCAGTAGTATGGTCGGGACTAGCACAGATACGCAGTATTTT. It specifies CASSMVGTSTDTQYF.

This chain links TRBV2 with TRBJ2-1; 9 bases are shared with TRBD2. There are 14 residues in the CDR3. The J segment lost 4 bases and the V segment lost 3 bases, leaving 1 base of the junction unmatched. Per germline, CDR1 SNHLY and CDR2 FYNNEI. CDR3 coding DNA: TGTGCCAGCAGTGAGCGGGGGGGTTACAATGAGCAGTTCTTC. Amino acid sequence: CASSERGGYNEQFF.

This chain connects TRBV11-2 to TRBJ2-7; perhaps TRBD2 as D (6 bases). Trimming took off 0 bases at V and 0 bases at J, with 12 bases between the two ends. The CDR3 is 16 amino acids. Per germline, CDR1 SGHAT and CDR2 FQNNGV. CDR3 DNA sequence: TGTGCCAGCAGCTTAGAGGCGGGGTTTAGCTCCTACGAGCAGTACTTC. Its protein is CASSLEAGFSSYEQYF.

The chain joins TRBV30 to TRBJ1-3; 7 nucleotides line up with TRBD1. CDR1 and CDR2 from the germline V gene are GTSNPN and SVGIG (reference sequence). The CDR3 has 14 amino acids. V dropped 3 bases and J dropped 3; count of bases not matched to a gene: 5. For the CDR3, the DNA is TGTGCCTGGAGCCAACAGGGGAGTGGAAACACCATATATTTT. This sequence encodes CAWSQQGSGNTIYF.

This clone occurred a few times. The gene calls are TRBV28 and TRBJ1-5; tentatively, D is TRBD1 (6 bases). V lost 6 bases, J lost 0 bases, and 15 bases lay in between. Germline values: CDR1 MDHEN, CDR2 SYDVKM. This CDR3 is 16 amino acids long. The CDR3 coding sequence is TGTGCCAGCAGACCAACACAGGGCTATAGCAATCAGCCCCAGCATTTT. This sequence encodes CASRPTQGYSNQPQHF.

The chain uses TRBV28 and TRBJ2-1; D may be TRBD1 (5 bases). Germline CDR1 reads MDHEN; CDR2 reads SYDVKM. V lost 8 bases and J lost 3, with 11 bases in between. CDR3 length equals 13 residues. In DNA form, the CDR3 reads TGTGCCAGCCAAGACAGCCGCTACAATGAGCAGTTCTTC. Amino acid sequence: CASQDSRYNEQFF.

V is TRBV19 and J is TRBJ1-5; TRBD1 matches at 12 bases. The germline CDR1 and CDR2 sequences are LNHDA and SQIVND (reference sequence). The J segment lost 3 bases and the V segment lost 7 bases, leaving 10 bases of the junction unmatched. This CDR3 spans 17 amino acids. CDR3 in amino acids: CASKGQGAQNANQPQHF. CDR3 nucleotides: TGTGCCAGTAAGGGACAGGGGGCGCAGAACGCCAATCAGCCCCAGCATTTT.

The chain couples TRBV11-2 to TRBJ2-1, with 7 bases matching TRBD2. Germline values: CDR1 SGHAT, CDR2 FQNNGV. The junction had 14 bases not matched to a gene; V was cut back by 2 bases and J by 4 bases. The CDR3 is made up of 18 amino acids. The CDR3 sequence: CASSLSRRFGGSYNEQFF. Written as DNA, the CDR3 is TGTGCCAGCAGCTTATCCCGGAGGTTTGGCGGGAGTTACAATGAGCAGTTCTTC.

V is TRBV7-2 and J is TRBJ2-5, with 12 bases lining up with TRBD2. J was trimmed by 5 bases and V by 0 bases; bases with no gene match: 1. The CDR3 covers 15 residues. Looked up from germline, CDR1 is SGHTA and CDR2 is FQGNSA. The DNA for the CDR3 is TGTGCCAGCAGCTTAGCAGGGACTAGCGGGGAGACCCAGTACTTC. It specifies CASSLAGTSGETQYF.

The CDR3 DNA reads as TGTGCCAGCAGCCGACAGTCTGGGGCCAACGTCCTGACTTTC. Protein: CASSRQSGANVLTF. The chain uses TRBV27 and TRBJ2-6, with TRBD1 as a possible D gene (5 bases). Germline V gene lookup returns CDR1 MNHEY and CDR2 SMNVEV (reference sequence). V was cut by 6 bases and J by 1 base, with 7 bases left in between. This CDR3 comprises 14 residues. The entire variable domain, with the rest obtained from reference TRBV27 and TRBJ2-6, is as follows: EAQVTQNPRYLITVTGKKLTVTCSQNMNHEYMSWYRQDPGLGLRQIYYSMNVEVTDKGDVPEGYKVSRKEKRNFPLILESPSPNQTSLYFCASSRQSGANVLTFGAGSRLTVL.

The chain links TRBV7-2 to TRBJ2-5, with TRBD2 matching 15 bases. CDR1 is SGHTA and CDR2 is FQGNSA in the germline V gene. V lost 4 bases to trimming and J lost 1 base; unmatched junction nucleotides: 1. The CDR3 is made up of 16 amino acids. CDR3 DNA: TGTGCCAGCAGCTCGGGACTAGCGGGAGGCCAAGAGACCCAGTACTTC. The encoded protein is CASSSGLAGGQETQYF.

V and J are TRBV21-1 and TRBJ2-7; the table calls TRBD1, which could not be checked here. TRBV21-1 is noted as a pseudogene. The CDR3 extends over 16 amino acids. The CDR3 DNA reads TGTGCCAGCAGCAAGTTTCGGTTTGCAGGGAACTACGAGCAGTACTTC. It encodes CASSKFRFAGNYEQYF.

The chain combines TRBV30 with TRBJ2-2, with TRBD2 as a possible D gene (6 bases). The CDR3 loop spans 14 amino acids. Trimming took off 2 bases at V and 4 bases at J, with 11 bases between the two ends. Germline V gives CDR1 GTSNPN, CDR2 SVGIG (reference sequence). CDR3 in amino acids: CAWSTTAGTGELFF. As DNA, the CDR3 is TGTGCCTGGAGTACTACAGCGGGCACCGGGGAGCTGTTTTTT.

The chain couples TRBV11-2 to TRBJ2-2; TRBD2 agrees at 7 bases. Germline V lookup: CDR1 SGHAT, CDR2 FQNNGV. The trim removed 7 bases at V and 5 bases at J, leaving 13 bases unmatched. The CDR3 has 16 amino acids. As DNA, the CDR3 is TGTGCCAGCACCGAGCGGGGCCCACTACAAACCGGGGAGCTGTTTTTT. It specifies CASTERGPLQTGELFF. Full variable domain (remainder filled in from reference TRBV11-2 and TRBJ2-2): EAGVAQSPRYKIIEKRQSVAFWCNPISGHATLYWYQQILGQGPKLLIQFQNNGVVDDSQLPKDRFSAERLKGVDSTLKIQPAKLEDSAVYLCASTERGPLQTGELFFGEGSRLTVL.

J is TRBJ2-6 and V is TRBV28, with D tentatively TRBD2 (6 bases). From germline, CDR1 is MDHEN and CDR2 SYDVKM. Deletions cut 8 bases from V and 0 bases from J, with 8 bases between. The CDR3 length is 14 residues. CDR3 region: CASAGYSGANVLTF. In DNA form, the CDR3 reads TGTGCCAGCGCGGGGTACTCTGGGGCCAACGTCCTGACTTTC.

The J gene is TRBJ1-2, the V gene TRBV30; 7 bases line up with TRBD1. Germline V lookup: CDR1 GTSNPN, CDR2 SVGIG (reference sequence). The trim removed 3 bases at V and 7 bases at J, leaving 5 bases unmatched. The CDR3 has 12 amino acids. CDR3 protein: CAWSSAGGGYTF. The DNA of the CDR3 is TGTGCCTGGAGCTCGGCAGGGGGTGGCTACACCTTC.